The 22 T cell receptor beta chains below all came from one sample that was sequenced in a study of blood T cell repertoires in COVID-19. Sequenced by immunoSEQ multiplex PCR; TCRdb stores in-frame clones only, minus some. The sample lists over 10,000 clones, roughly 90% occurring once. Sequenced sample: peripheral blood. The receptors were sampled from an elderly man with acute or convalescent COVID-19.

V gene TRBV7-9 combines with J gene TRBJ1-2; D unresolved. Germline CDR1 SEHNR, CDR2 FQNEAQ (reference sequence). There are 16 residues in the CDR3. Trimming cost V 5 bases and J 2 bases, with 18 bases left between them. CDR3 residues: CASSPTESLLNYGYTF. The CDR3 DNA reads TGTGCCAGCAGCCCTACAGAGAGCCTTCTAAACTATGGCTACACCTTC.

V is TRBV12-5 and J is TRBJ2-1; TRBD2 aligns across 10 bases. The CDR3 totals 16 residues. In germline, CDR1 is LGHNT, CDR2 FRNRAP. Trimming cost V 1 base and J 8 bases; bases outside gene matches: 8. The CDR3 DNA reads TGTGCTAGTGGTTTGGGGCTAGCGGGAGTCAGCGATGAGCAGTTCTTC. This gives the protein CASGLGLAGVSDEQFF.

Comment on this clone: Being one base from a much bigger clone, this may be a read error. The chain couples TRBV5-1 to TRBJ2-3; 15 bases are a match to TRBD2. This CDR3 region has 18 residues. J gave up 3 bases and V 0 bases, and 5 bases lay outside the gene matches. The germline CDR1 and CDR2 sequences are SGHRS and YFSETQ. CDR3: CASSLEGTSGGRTDTQYF. Written as DNA, the CDR3 is TGCGCCAGCAGCTTGGAAGGGACTAGCGGGGGGAGAACAGATACGCAGTATTTT.

Here the CDR3 reads CASSYSGKPSYGYTF. CDR3 sequence (DNA): TGTGCCAGCAGTTACTCGGGCAAACCCTCCTATGGCTACACCTTC. The chain is built from TRBV6-5 and TRBJ1-2; D is unclear. V was pared by 0 bases and J by 4 bases, with 12 bases between. Germline values: CDR1 MNHEY, CDR2 SVGAGI. The CDR3 has 15 amino acids.

This chain joins TRBV2 and TRBJ1-2, with 11 bases identical to TRBD1. The CDR3 contains 17 residues. Germline assignment: CDR1 SNHLY and CDR2 FYNNEI. V lost 3 bases, J lost 4 bases, and 10 bases stayed unmatched. The CDR3 sequence: CASSETRTGGSIYGYTF. The CDR3 DNA follows: TGTGCCAGCAGTGAGACAAGGACAGGGGGCTCTATCTATGGCTACACCTTC.

This clone has just a few counts. The chain carries TRBV19 and TRBJ1-2; no firm D call. CDR1 LNHDA and CDR2 SQIVND come from the germline V gene (reference sequence). V shed 3 bases and J shed 7 bases, with 15 bases lying between them. The CDR3 runs to 14 residues. The CDR3 DNA sequence: TGTGCCAGTAGTATGTCACCCGGGTCTCTTGGCTACACCTTC. Protein sequence: CASSMSPGSLGYTF.

The V call is TRBV7-3, the J call TRBJ1-6; tentative D call: TRBD1 (5 bases). The CDR3 is 14 residues long. Trimming removed 2 bases from V and 9 bases from J, with 11 bases in between. Germline V gene sequence: CDR1 SGHTA, CDR2 FQGTGA. CDR3 in amino acids: CASSLAGFGSPLHF. In DNA, the CDR3 is TGTGCCAGCAGCTTAGCAGGGTTCGGTTCACCCCTCCACTTT. Full variable domain (outside the CDR3, taken from reference TRBV7-3 and TRBJ1-6): GAGVSQTPSNKVTEKGKYVELRCDPISGHTALYWYRQSLGQGPEFLIYFQGTGAADDSGLPNDRFFAVRPEGSVSTLKIQRTERGDSAVYLCASSLAGFGSPLHFGNGTRLTVT.

Points on this clone: One junction end disagrees with the germline gene, perhaps due to a read error. The rearrangement joins TRBV7-7 to TRBJ2-5, with D possibly TRBD2 on 5 matching bases. CDR3 length equals 12 residues. The germline gives CDR1 SSHAT, CDR2 FNYEAQ (reference sequence). CDR3 region: CASSSGMGTQYF. The DNA for the CDR3 is TGTGCTAGCAGCTCGGGGATGGGGACCCAGTACTTC. Variable domain in full (rest from reference TRBV7-7 and TRBJ2-5): GAGVSQSPRYKVTKRGQDVTLRCDPISSHATLYWYQQALGQGPEFLTYFNYEAQPDKSGLPSDRFSAERPEGSISTLTIQRTEQRDSAMYRCASSSGMGTQYFGPGTRLLVL.

V usage is TRBV6-2 or TRBV6-3 and J usage is TRBJ2-1, with 10 nucleotides matching TRBD2. CDR1 is MNHEY, CDR2 SVGEGT, per germline. This CDR3 is built from 15 residues. Germline trimming cut 6 bases from V and 2 bases from J; bases unmatched to any gene: 4. The CDR3 nucleotides are TGTGCCAGCAGCCCTAGCGGGGGAGCCTACAATGAGCAGTTCTTC. It codes for CASSPSGGAYNEQFF.

J is TRBJ2-7 and V is TRBV3-1 (or the pseudogene TRBV3-2); TRBD2 agrees at 11 bases. J was trimmed by 5 bases and V by 1 base; bases with no gene match: 13. Germline V CDR1 and CDR2: LGHDT, YNNKEL (reference sequence). The CDR3 sequence is 18 residues long. CDR3 sequence: CASSQVKLAGGLFHEQYF. DNA for the CDR3: TGTGCCAGCAGCCAAGTTAAGCTAGCGGGAGGTCTATTCCACGAGCAGTACTTC.

This rearrangement joins TRBV5-6 to TRBJ2-3; 10 bases are shared with TRBD2. This CDR3 comprises 16 residues. Unmatched junction bases numbered 5, after V lost 2 bases and J lost 2 bases. Germline V gives CDR1 SGHDT, CDR2 YYEEEE. CDR3 residues: CASSFRTSGVTDTQYF. The CDR3, as DNA: TGTGCCAGCAGCTTCAGGACTAGCGGTGTCACAGATACGCAGTATTTT.

The J gene is TRBJ2-7, the V gene TRBV6-5; the D gene is possibly TRBD1 (6 bases). This CDR3 has 12 amino acids. V was clipped by 5 bases and J by 3 bases, with 8 bases between them. CDR1 is MNHEY and CDR2 is SVGAGI in the germline V gene. This CDR3 reads CASSPQGYEQYF. The CDR3 DNA is TGTGCCAGCAGTCCACAGGGCTACGAGCAGTACTTC.

The chain carries TRBV7-9 and TRBJ1-1; TRBD1 might be the D (5 bases). Germline CDR1 reads SEHNR; CDR2 reads FQNEAQ (reference sequence). The CDR3 sequence is 15 residues long. The ends were cut back, 0 bases at V and 1 base at J, with 9 bases in the middle. The CDR3 region is CASSLATGPNTEAFF. The CDR3, as DNA: TGTGCCAGCAGCTTAGCTACAGGACCGAACACTGAAGCTTTCTTT.

J is TRBJ1-1 and V is TRBV7-2; TRBD1 matches 9 bases. V lost 5 bases and J lost 5; bases outside the gene matches: 9. The germline V gene has CDR1 SGHTA and CDR2 FQGNSA. The CDR3 has 15 amino acids. CDR3 loop: CASSPRVGQGTEAFF. In nucleotides, the CDR3 is TGTGCCAGCAGCCCCCGAGTCGGACAGGGGACTGAAGCTTTCTTT.

This clone was observed once. The J gene is TRBJ2-7, the V gene TRBV18, with 8 bases aligning to TRBD1. Germline values: CDR1 KGHSH, CDR2 LQKENI. V shed 4 bases, J shed 1 base, and the junction held 3 bases outside the gene matches. This CDR3 region has 14 residues. CDR3 sequence: CASSRGQGSYEQYF. The DNA of the CDR3 is TGTGCCAGCTCACGTGGACAGGGTTCCTACGAGCAGTACTTC.

In nucleotides, the CDR3 is TGTGCCAGCTCACCATCGGGGAGGGCCTCCACAGATACGCAGTATTTT. Amino acids: CASSPSGRASTDTQYF. The chain has TRBV18 and TRBJ2-3; 7 positions match TRBD2. Germline CDR1 reads KGHSH; CDR2 reads LQKENI. J gave up 2 bases and V 2 bases, and 7 bases lay outside the gene matches. The CDR3 length is 16 residues.

The chain joins TRBV18 to TRBJ2-2, with 9 bases lining up with TRBD2. The trim removed 4 bases at V and 3 bases at J, leaving 30 bases unmatched. CDR3 length: 24 amino acids. CDR1 is KGHSH, CDR2 LQKENI, per germline. The DNA of the CDR3 is TGTGCCAGCTCACAAGCCCTGGGACTAGCAGAACCAAAACCCACCCCCGGCCACACCGGGGAGCTGTTTTTT. This encodes CASSQALGLAEPKPTPGHTGELFF.

V usage is TRBV7-9 and J usage is TRBJ2-1; D perhaps matches TRBD1 (7 bases). From germline, CDR1 is SEHNR and CDR2 FQNEAQ (reference sequence). This CDR3 contains 15 residues. The CDR3 DNA reads TGTGCACTAACAGGAGGGGGCGAAATCCACAATGAGCAGTTCTTC. The encoded protein is CALTGGGEIHNEQFF.

DNA of the CDR3: TGCGCCAGCAGCTTGACCGGGACAGCCTACGAGCAGTACTTC. It translates to CASSLTGTAYEQYF. This rearrangement joins TRBV5-1 to TRBJ2-7, with 7 nucleotides matching TRBD1. The germline V gene encodes CDR1 SGHRS and CDR2 YFSETQ. V lost 1 base to trimming and J lost 2 bases; unmatched junction nucleotides: 3. The CDR3 loop spans 14 amino acids.

The chain has TRBV7-2 and TRBJ1-2, with D maybe TRBD1 (5 bases). CDR1 is SGHTA and CDR2 is FQGNSA in the germline V gene. Deletions cut 6 bases from V and 4 bases from J, with 15 bases between. The CDR3 is 14 amino acids. In nucleotides, the CDR3 is TGTGCCAGCAGACCCTGGGAGGGGCCCTATGGCTACACCTTC. Its translation: CASRPWEGPYGYTF.

The gene calls are TRBV4-1 and TRBJ2-3; D gene unclear. Trimming took off 5 bases at V and 10 bases at J, with 13 bases between the two ends. The CDR3 contains 12 residues. The V gene's germline CDR1 is MGHRA and CDR2 YSYEKL. The DNA of the CDR3 is TGCGCCAGCAGCGCCTGGCTGTTGGCGCAGTATTTT. Translation gives CASSAWLLAQYF.

This clone has more than one count but fewer than ten. CDR3 amino acids: CASSQRTAGTSGTYEQYF. The CDR3 DNA is TGTGCCAGCAGCCAGCGCACCGCCGGGACTAGCGGAACCTACGAGCAGTACTTC. The chain has TRBV4-2 and TRBJ2-7; 11 bases fit TRBD2. J lost 2 bases, V lost 3 bases, and 12 bases had no gene match. The CDR3 loop spans 18 amino acids. Looked up from germline, CDR1 is LGHNA and CDR2 is YNFKEQ.